The sequence of this T cell receptor beta chain was determined in a study of OX40 agonist ivuxolimab in advanced cancers. On the study more broadly: Aged about 20 to 85 with a mean of 60 years, they were under 85% male.

Libraries were prepared by immunoSEQ multiplex PCR; TCRdb keeps only in-frame clonotypes and omits some of them. The repertoire holds about 98,000 clones, with approximately 93% as singletons. Remarks on this clone: As yet, its antigen is unknown.

Notes on the study in general: On average, CD8+ T cells had more expanded clones than CD4+. Clonal expansion was seen in CD4+ and CD8+ blood T cells by week 6 at 0.1 to 3.0 mg/kg.

This receptor was identified in an adult with an advanced solid tumor such as melanoma, head and neck, liver or kidney cancer. Here the sequenced sample was CD4+ or CD8+ T cells sorted from blood, taken in a trial of the OX40 agonist ivuxolimab.

In nucleotides, the CDR3 is TGTGCCAGCGCAGGGGCGAATCAGCCCCAGCATTTT. This sequence encodes CASAGANQPQHF. This chain links TRBV2 with TRBJ1-5; D perhaps matches TRBD1 (6 bases). The length of the CDR3 is 12 residues. Trimming pared 8 bases from V and 4 bases from J, leaving 9 bases between. CDR1 and CDR2 from the germline V gene are SNHLY and FYNNEI.